This T cell receptor (beta chain) was retrieved from a study of T cells in Graves' hyperthyroidism and ophthalmopathy. Germline-derived CDR1 and CDR2 are SGHVS and FQNEAQ. This CDR3 spans 16 amino acids. The V gene lost 1 base and the J gene lost 0 bases, with 12 bases spanning the gap. Authors of the study amplified TCR beta CDR3 regions from RNA transcripts. The primer set for the first-round RT-PCR of the TCR CDR3 was HTBI. MiXCR, run by TCRdb on the multiplex PCR reads, gives a single entry per CDR3 protein. The profile covers around 480,000 distinct CDR3 sequences, with roughly 14% appearing a single time and about a sixth taken by the ten largest. Study observations and caveats: Separation of ophthalmopathy from stable hyperthyroidism was achieved by a 13 V-J model. Blood also showed most of the thyroid clonotypes that were expanded above 0.001. Model predictions of ophthalmopathy came a median around 7.1 months before onset.

For this clonotype: Its antigen is undetermined.

Sequencing was done on a sample of blood. The rearrangement uses TRBV7-8 and TRBJ1-1, with D unresolved. The sequence was collected from a woman younger than 30 with Graves' hyperthyroidism. DNA for the CDR3: TGTGCCAGCAGCTTAGTAGAGGCCAGCATGAACACTGAAGCTTTCTTT. This gives the protein CASSLVEASMNTEAFF.